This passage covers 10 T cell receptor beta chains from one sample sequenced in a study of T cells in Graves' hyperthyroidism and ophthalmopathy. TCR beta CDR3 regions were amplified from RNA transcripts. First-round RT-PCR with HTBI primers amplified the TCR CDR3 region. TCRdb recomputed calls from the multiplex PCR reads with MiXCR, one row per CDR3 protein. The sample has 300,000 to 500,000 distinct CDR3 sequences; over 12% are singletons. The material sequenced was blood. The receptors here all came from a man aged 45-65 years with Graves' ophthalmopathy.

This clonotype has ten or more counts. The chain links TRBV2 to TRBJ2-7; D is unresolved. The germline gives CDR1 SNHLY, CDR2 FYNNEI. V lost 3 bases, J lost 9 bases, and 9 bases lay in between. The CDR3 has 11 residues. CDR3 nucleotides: TGTGCCAGCAGTGAGCGTGCTAGGCAGTACTTC. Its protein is CASSERARQYF.

Here the CDR3 reads CSASDPGTSGYEQYF. In nucleotides, the CDR3 is TGCAGTGCTAGCGACCCCGGGACTAGCGGGTACGAGCAGTACTTC. The rearrangement uses TRBV20-1 and TRBJ2-7; 12 bases are a match to TRBD2. The CDR3 covers 15 residues. The V and J ends lost 3 bases and 4 bases, in that order; junction bases with no gene match: 7. Germline loops: CDR1 DFQATT, CDR2 SNEGSKA (reference sequence).

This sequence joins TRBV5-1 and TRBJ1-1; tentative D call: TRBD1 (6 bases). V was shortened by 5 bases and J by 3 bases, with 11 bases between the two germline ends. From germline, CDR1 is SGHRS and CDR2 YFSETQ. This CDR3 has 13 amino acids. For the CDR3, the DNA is TGCGCCAGCAGTTGGACAGACTACACTGAAGCTTTCTTT. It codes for CASSWTDYTEAFF.

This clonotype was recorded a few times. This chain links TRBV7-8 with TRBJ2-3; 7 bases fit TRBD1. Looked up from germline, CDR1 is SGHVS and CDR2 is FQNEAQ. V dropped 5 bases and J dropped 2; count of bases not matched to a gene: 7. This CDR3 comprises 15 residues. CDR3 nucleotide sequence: TGTGCCAGCAGCATAAACAGGGGTTCCACAGATACGCAGTATTTT. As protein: CASSINRGSTDTQYF.

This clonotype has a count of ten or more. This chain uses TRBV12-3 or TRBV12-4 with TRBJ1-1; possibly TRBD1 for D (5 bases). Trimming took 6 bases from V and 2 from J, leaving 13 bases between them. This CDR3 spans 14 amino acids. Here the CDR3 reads CASSQTGRNTEAFF. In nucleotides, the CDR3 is TGTGCCAGCAGCCAAACGGGACGTAACACTGAAGCTTTCTTT.

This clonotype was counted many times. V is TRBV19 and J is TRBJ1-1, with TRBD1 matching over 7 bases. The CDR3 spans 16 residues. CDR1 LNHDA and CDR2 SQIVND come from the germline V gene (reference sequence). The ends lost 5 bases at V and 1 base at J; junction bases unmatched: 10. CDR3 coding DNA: TGTGCCAGTAGTTGGGAGGGGGCACAGGGGAACACTGAAGCTTTCTTT. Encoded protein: CASSWEGAQGNTEAFF.

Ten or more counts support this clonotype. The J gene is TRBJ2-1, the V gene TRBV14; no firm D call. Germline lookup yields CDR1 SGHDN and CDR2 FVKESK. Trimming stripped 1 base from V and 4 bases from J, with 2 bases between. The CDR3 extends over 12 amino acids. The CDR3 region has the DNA TGTGCCAGCAGCCAAGGTTACAATGAGCAGTTCTTC. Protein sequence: CASSQGYNEQFF.

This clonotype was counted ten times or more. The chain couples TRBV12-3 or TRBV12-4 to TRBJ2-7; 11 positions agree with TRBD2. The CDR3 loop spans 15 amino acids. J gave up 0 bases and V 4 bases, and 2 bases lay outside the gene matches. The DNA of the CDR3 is TGTGCCAGCAGTTCTAGCGGGAGGAACTCCTACGAGCAGTACTTC. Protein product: CASSSSGRNSYEQYF.

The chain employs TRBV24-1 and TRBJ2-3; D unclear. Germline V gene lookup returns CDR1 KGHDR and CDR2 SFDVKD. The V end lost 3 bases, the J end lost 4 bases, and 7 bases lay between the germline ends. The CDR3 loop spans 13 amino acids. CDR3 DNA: TGTGCCACCAGTGATGACGGGTCAGATACGCAGTATTTT. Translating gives CATSDDGSDTQYF.

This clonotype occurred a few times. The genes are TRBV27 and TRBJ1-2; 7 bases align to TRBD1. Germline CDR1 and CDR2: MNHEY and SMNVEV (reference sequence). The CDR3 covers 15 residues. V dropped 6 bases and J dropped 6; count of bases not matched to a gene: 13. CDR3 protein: CASSRSWGTENGYTF. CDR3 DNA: TGTGCCAGCAGCCGATCCTGGGGGACAGAGAATGGCTACACCTTC.